Sequencing of this T cell receptor beta chain was carried out in a study of regulatory T cells in long-lasting Graves disease. Study-level findings and limits: Persistent disease exhibited a predilection for TRBV28, TRBJ1-2 and TRBJ2-5.

Sample time point: newly diagnosed GD, antithyroid drugs for less than 3 months. Scientists built the TCR library using RNA that was extracted from PBMCs. By American Thyroid Association guidelines, Graves' disease was diagnosed in the cohort. Arm-PCR with iRepertoire HTBI primers amplified the CDR3 regions for these TCR beta libraries. In the original processing: Detected in the samples were over 55 TRBV and approximately 14 TRBJ segments. One entry per CDR3 protein, called by TCRdb with MiXCR from the multiplex PCR reads. Clone size and V and J calls follow TCRdb, not the original study. This table holds approximately 540,000 distinct CDR3 sequences, around 13% found once. Germline V gene sequence: CDR1 SGHNT, CDR2 YYREEE (reference sequence). V lost 4 bases and J 1 base, leaving 15 bases between the germline ends. This CDR3 comprises 16 residues. This clonotype has only a few counts. The antigen remains unidentified.

The data also belong to a second study, concerning T cells in Graves' hyperthyroidism and ophthalmopathy. In that study: HTBI primers were the set used in a first-round RT-PCR of the TCR CDR3.

The source is a woman in her 30s with Graves disease. This sample comprised peripheral blood mononuclear cells (PBMCs), obtained at new diagnosis, from a patient treated with antithyroid drugs. This chain uses TRBV5-4 with TRBJ2-1, with D perhaps TRBD1 (6 bases). CDR3 amino acids: CASSPKITGSYNEQFF. The CDR3 DNA sequence: TGTGCCAGCAGCCCCAAAATTACAGGGTCCTACAATGAGCAGTTCTTC. Supplemented by reference TRBV5-4 and TRBJ2-1, the full variable domain reads ETGVTQSPTHLIKTRGQQVTLRCSSQSGHNTVSWYQQALGQGPQFIFQYYREEENGRGNFPPRFSGLQFPNYSSELNVNALELDDSALYLCASSPKITGSYNEQFFGPGTRLTVL.